Following are 27 T cell receptor beta chains from one sample sequenced in a study of identical twins. TCRdb re-derived calls from the 5' RACE reads in MiXCR, one entry per CDR3 protein. Counted here are 500,000 to 550,000 distinct CDR3 sequences, around 20% occurring once; the ten biggest clones make up about 0.93%. This same sample was also taken into another study, of T cells expressing NK-cell markers.

The sample taken for sequencing was CD4+ T cells sorted from blood. The receptors shown here come from a woman younger than 30 in good health.

This chain links TRBV20-1 with TRBJ2-3; TRBD2 aligns across 8 bases. Trimming at V came to 1 base and at J to 6 bases, leaving 15 bases not matched to a gene. The CDR3 contains 17 residues. Germline V gene sequence: CDR1 DFQATT, CDR2 SNEGSKA (reference sequence). The DNA of the CDR3 is TGCAGTGCTAGAGGACTCAGGGCAGCGGGAGAATCTGATACGCAGTATTTT. Encoded protein: CSARGLRAAGESDTQYF.

Turning to this clonotype: Since a much larger clone is just one base distant, this may be a read error. The V call is TRBV7-2, the J call TRBJ2-5; D call uncertain. The V and J ends lost 2 bases and 1 base respectively, with 5 bases between them. The CDR3 runs 13 residues. The germline CDR1 and CDR2 sequences are SGHTA and FQGNSA. CDR3 nucleotide sequence: TGTGCCAGCAGCTTAAAAGTCCAAGAGACCCAGTACTTC. It encodes CASSLKVQETQYF.

This clonotype was recorded many times. The chain has TRBV5-5 and TRBJ2-5; no firm D call. The ends were cut back, 0 bases at V and 5 bases at J, with 8 bases in the middle. The CDR3 loop spans 13 amino acids. Germline CDR1 and CDR2: SGHKS and YYEKEE (reference sequence). CDR3 region: CASSLGLRETQYF. The DNA for the CDR3 is TGTGCCAGCAGCTTGGGGCTACGGGAGACCCAGTACTTC.

The V gene is TRBV9, the J gene TRBJ2-2, with 9 nucleotides matching TRBD2. The trim removed 0 bases at V and 3 bases at J, leaving 6 bases unmatched. The germline gives CDR1 SGDLS, CDR2 YYNGEE. The CDR3 runs to 17 residues. In nucleotides, the CDR3 is TGTGCCAGCAGCGTAGGAGTAGCGGGAGTCGACACCGGGGAGCTGTTTTTT. This translates into CASSVGVAGVDTGELFF.

The chain employs TRBV27 and TRBJ2-4; 9 bases map to TRBD1. The CDR3 contains 16 residues. J was trimmed by 6 bases and V by 4 bases; bases with no gene match: 10. CDR1 and CDR2 (germline): MNHEY, SMNVEV (reference sequence). The CDR3 DNA sequence: TGTGCCAGCAGTTCGCCGGGACAGGGTCATAGAAACATTCAGTACTTC. Amino acids: CASSSPGQGHRNIQYF.

There are a few counts of this clonotype. The chain is built from TRBV7-2 and TRBJ2-7, with 7 bases lining up with TRBD1. This CDR3 comprises 16 residues. Germline V gene sequence: CDR1 SGHTA, CDR2 FQGNSA. The J segment lost 3 bases and the V segment lost 1 base, leaving 9 bases of the junction unmatched. Here the CDR3 reads CASSLGTNRGRYEQYF. The CDR3 DNA sequence: TGTGCCAGCAGCTTAGGGACGAACAGGGGCCGCTACGAGCAGTACTTC. The whole variable domain, filled in from reference TRBV7-2 and TRBJ2-7, reads GAGVSQSPSNKVTEKGKDVELRCDPISGHTALYWYRQSLGQGLEFLIYFQGNSAPDKSGLPSDRFSAERTGGSVSTLTIQRTQQEDSAVYLCASSLGTNRGRYEQYFGPGTRLTVT.

The genes are TRBV5-1 and TRBJ2-2; D is ambiguous. Trimming left V 2 bases short and J 6 bases short, with 14 bases between. CDR1 is SGHRS, CDR2 YFSETQ, per germline. The CDR3 covers 15 residues. The CDR3 coding sequence is TGCGCCAGCAGCTTAACGACCGCGAGTCCCGGGGAGCTGTTTTTT. Residues: CASSLTTASPGELFF.

The sample holds a few counts of this clonotype. The chain has TRBV29-1 and TRBJ2-1, with 13 bases identical to TRBD2. CDR3 length equals 14 residues. The V gene end was trimmed by 8 bases and the J gene end by 6 bases; junction bases not matched to a gene: 7. Germline V lookup: CDR1 SQVTM, CDR2 ANQGSEA. CDR3 DNA sequence: TGCAGCTCGAGGGGGACTAGCGGGATCAATGAGCAGTTCTTC. This codes for CSSRGTSGINEQFF.

V is TRBV20-1 and J is TRBJ2-7; D might be TRBD1 (5 bases). CDR3 length: 14 residues. Germline V gene lookup returns CDR1 DFQATT and CDR2 SNEGSKA (reference sequence). Trimming shortened V by 0 bases and J by 4 bases, and 13 bases separated the two germline ends. The CDR3 loop is CSARDQGFSYEQYF. The CDR3 DNA follows: TGCAGTGCTAGAGACCAGGGTTTTTCGTACGAGCAGTACTTC.

This clonotype showed up just a few times. The rearrangement joins TRBV4-3 to TRBJ1-2; D is undetermined. The CDR3 has 16 amino acids. The V gene lost 4 bases and the J gene lost 0 bases, with 15 bases spanning the gap. Germline lookup yields CDR1 LGHNA and CDR2 YSLEER. The CDR3 bases are TGCGCCAGCAGCCGGAACCGATACCCTACTAACTATGGCTACACCTTC. Translating gives CASSRNRYPTNYGYTF.

The chain combines TRBV20-1 with TRBJ2-1, with 9 bases lining up with TRBD2. The V and J ends lost 0 bases and 7 bases, in that order; junction bases with no gene match: 7. CDR3 length: 15 residues. CDR1 is DFQATT and CDR2 is SNEGSKA in the germline V gene (reference sequence). CDR3 coding DNA: TGCAGTGCTAGAGATCCGAAGCGGGGGGTAAATGAGCAGTTCTTC. This gives the protein CSARDPKRGVNEQFF.

This clonotype has a handful of counts. The chain uses TRBV3-1 and TRBJ2-1; 11 bases match TRBD1. J gave up 10 bases and V 5 bases, and 7 bases lay outside the gene matches. This CDR3 is built from 14 residues. Germline loops: CDR1 LGHDT, CDR2 YNNKEL (reference sequence). CDR3 in DNA: TGTGCCAGCAGCGACCGGGACAGGGGGTTGGAGCAGTTCTTC. Amino acids: CASSDRDRGLEQFF.

The V gene is TRBV12-3 or TRBV12-4, the J gene TRBJ2-7, with D possibly TRBD2 on 6 matching bases. The length of the CDR3 is 14 residues. V dropped 5 bases and J dropped 3 bases, with 14 bases sitting between them. CDR3 sequence: CASSRSGRNYEQYF. The CDR3 coding sequence is TGTGCCAGCAGTCGTAGCGGTCGAAACTACGAGCAGTACTTC.

This clonotype was detected many times. The genes are TRBV20-1 and TRBJ2-3; 8 bases map to TRBD2. The CDR3 is 15 amino acids. Per germline, CDR1 DFQATT and CDR2 SNEGSKA (reference sequence). V lost 1 base to trimming and J lost 1 base; unmatched junction nucleotides: 4. This CDR3 reads CSARVAAGGTDTQYF. In DNA, the CDR3 is TGCAGTGCTAGAGTGGCAGCGGGGGGCACAGATACGCAGTATTTT.

V gene TRBV29-1 combines with J gene TRBJ1-1, with 9 bases matching TRBD1. Trimming cost V 7 bases and J 8 bases; bases outside gene matches: 8. Germline V lookup: CDR1 SQVTM, CDR2 ANQGSEA. The CDR3 is 12 residues long. CDR3 DNA: TGCAGCGGGCTTAACGACAGGGGGGAAGCTTTCTTT. It yields the protein CSGLNDRGEAFF.

This clonotype is a singleton in its sample. The rearrangement links TRBV5-6 to TRBJ1-1; D remains ambiguous. CDR3 length: 15 amino acids. Per germline, CDR1 SGHDT and CDR2 YYEEEE. Trimming cost V 3 bases and J 1 base, with 13 bases left between them. Here the CDR3 reads CASSYIWRENTEAFF. CDR3 nucleotide sequence: TGTGCCAGCAGCTATATCTGGAGGGAGAACACTGAAGCTTTCTTT.

The V gene is TRBV20-1, the J gene TRBJ1-5; 7 nucleotides agree with TRBD1. V gave up 6 bases and J gave up 0 bases; unmatched junction bases: 11. The CDR3 is made up of 16 amino acids. Looked up from germline, CDR1 is DFQATT and CDR2 is SNEGSKA (reference sequence). DNA of the CDR3: TGCAGTGCACCTCGTGCAGGGGGGGATAGCAATCAGCCCCAGCATTTT. The encoded protein is CSAPRAGGDSNQPQHF.

The table lists this clonotype with many counts. The chain uses TRBV20-1 and TRBJ2-2; D is perhaps TRBD1 (6 bases). Germline lookup yields CDR1 DFQATT and CDR2 SNEGSKA (reference sequence). The CDR3 has 15 residues. V lost 0 bases to trimming and J lost 2 bases, with 10 bases between them. The CDR3 DNA reads as TGCAGTGCTAGAGAATGGGGGCTCAACACCGGGGAGCTGTTTTTT. This codes for CSAREWGLNTGELFF.

V usage is TRBV7-2 and J usage is TRBJ1-1; D is unresolved. V gave up 2 bases and J gave up 1 base, with 11 bases separating them. This CDR3 is built from 15 residues. Per germline, CDR1 SGHTA and CDR2 FQGNSA. The CDR3 loop is CASSLSAERNTEAFF. The CDR3 DNA is TGTGCCAGCAGCTTATCGGCGGAAAGGAACACTGAAGCTTTCTTT.

This sequence joins TRBV10-3 and TRBJ2-3, with D unresolved. The V gene lost 7 bases and the J gene lost 4 bases, with 6 bases spanning the gap. This CDR3 contains 11 residues. Germline CDR1 ENHRY, CDR2 SYGVKD. This CDR3 reads CAITSADTQYF. The CDR3 DNA reads TGTGCCATCACTTCAGCAGATACGCAGTATTTT.

This clonotype was counted a few times. The V gene is TRBV5-6, the J gene TRBJ1-3; D gene uncertain. CDR1 and CDR2 from the germline V gene are SGHDT and YYEEEE. The V gene lost 1 base and the J gene lost 0 bases, with 8 bases spanning the gap. The CDR3 length is 15 residues. CDR3 protein: CASSLFQSSGNTIYF. As DNA, the CDR3 is TGTGCCAGCAGCTTGTTCCAGAGCTCTGGAAACACCATATATTTT.

This chain joins TRBV24-1 and TRBJ2-1; 8 nucleotides line up with TRBD1. The CDR3 runs 15 residues. The V and J ends lost 4 bases and 7 bases, in that order; junction bases with no gene match: 8. Germline V gene lookup returns CDR1 KGHDR and CDR2 SFDVKD. The CDR3 region has the DNA TGTGCCACCAGTGACAACAGGGGGATATTTAATGAGCAGTTCTTC. Protein sequence: CATSDNRGIFNEQFF.

This clonotype has more than one count but fewer than ten. The chain is built from TRBV10-3 and TRBJ2-5; 9 positions match TRBD2. The CDR3 consists of 14 residues. The V gene's germline CDR1 is ENHRY and CDR2 SYGVKD. V shed 4 bases and J 5 bases; nucleotides not matched to a gene: 5. The CDR3, as DNA: TGTGCCATCAGTGCTCGGCGGGAGGGGGAGACCCAGTACTTC. Protein sequence: CAISARREGETQYF.

This clonotype has only a few counts. This sequence joins TRBV10-1 and TRBJ2-1, with D maybe TRBD2 (5 bases). The CDR3 is made up of 14 amino acids. Germline CDR1 and CDR2: WNHNN and SYGVQD (reference sequence). Trimming removed 0 bases at V and 6 bases at J, with 9 bases between. CDR3 in DNA: TGCGCCAGCAGTGAGTCGACTCGGGGCAATGAGCAGTTCTTC. Its translation is CASSESTRGNEQFF.

There are a few counts of this clonotype. V and J are TRBV4-3 and TRBJ2-3; TRBD2 matches at 9 bases. Trimming cost V 0 bases and J 4 bases; bases outside gene matches: 5. Germline CDR1 is LGHNA and CDR2 is YSLEER. The CDR3 sequence is 16 residues long. CDR3 DNA: TGCGCCAGCAGCCAAGAGGTTAGCGGGAGAGCAGATACGCAGTATTTT. This gives the protein CASSQEVSGRADTQYF.

The chain has TRBV5-1 and TRBJ1-1, with D unclear. CDR1 is SGHRS and CDR2 is YFSETQ in the germline V gene. This CDR3 contains 13 residues. The V gene lost 0 bases and the J gene lost 4 bases, with 7 bases spanning the gap. CDR3 nucleotides: TGCGCCAGCAGCTTGGTAATTAGCACTGAAGCTTTCTTT. Protein sequence: CASSLVISTEAFF.

The gene calls are TRBV6-1 and TRBJ2-1; D remains ambiguous. In germline, CDR1 is MNHNS, CDR2 SASEGT. CDR3 length: 11 amino acids. The V end lost 6 bases, the J end lost 4 bases, and 4 bases lay between the germline ends. The CDR3 DNA reads TGTGCCAGCAGGGAATACAATGAGCAGTTCTTC. This sequence encodes CASREYNEQFF.